This T cell receptor beta chain was observed in a study of blood T cell repertoires in COVID-19. Authors' processing steps: Amplification of reference gene primers was used by the study to estimate nucleated cell counts. TCRdb's copy holds only in-frame clones and misses some; the assay was immunoSEQ multiplex PCR. V, J and clone size are those of that table, while D and trimming were read from the DNA. The sample holds more than 85,000 clones, about four fifths seen once. V lost 2 bases and J lost 2, with 22 bases in between. The CDR3 is 19 residues long. Germline assignment: CDR1 MNHEY and CDR2 SVGEGT.

Sample: peripheral blood. This sequence was found in a woman at least 80 years old with acute or convalescent COVID-19. The rearrangement joins TRBV6-2 or TRBV6-3 to TRBJ1-5, with a tentative D call TRBD1 (6 bases). The CDR3 coding sequence is TGTGCCAGCAGTTACGGGGGGGACACTCCCCTCAGGGGCAATCAGCCCCAGCATTTT. Translated: CASSYGGDTPLRGNQPQHF.